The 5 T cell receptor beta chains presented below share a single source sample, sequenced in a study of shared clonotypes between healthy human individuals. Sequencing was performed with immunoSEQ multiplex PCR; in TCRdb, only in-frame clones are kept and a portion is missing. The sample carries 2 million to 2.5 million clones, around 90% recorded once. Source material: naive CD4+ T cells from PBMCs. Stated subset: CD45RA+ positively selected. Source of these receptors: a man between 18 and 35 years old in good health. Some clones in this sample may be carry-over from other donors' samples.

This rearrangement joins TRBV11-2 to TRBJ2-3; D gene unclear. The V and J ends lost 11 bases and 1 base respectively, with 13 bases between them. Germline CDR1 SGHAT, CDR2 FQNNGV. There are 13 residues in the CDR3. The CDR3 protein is CALLRRGTDTQYF. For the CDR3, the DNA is TGTGCCCTACTAAGAAGGGGCACAGATACGCAGTATTTT.

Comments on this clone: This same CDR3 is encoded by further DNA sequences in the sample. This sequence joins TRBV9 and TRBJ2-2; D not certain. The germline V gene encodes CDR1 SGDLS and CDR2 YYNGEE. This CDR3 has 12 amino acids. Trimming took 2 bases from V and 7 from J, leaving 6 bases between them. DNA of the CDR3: TGTGCCAGCAGCGTGCCTGGCGGGGAGCTGTTTTTT. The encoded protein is CASSVPGGELFF.

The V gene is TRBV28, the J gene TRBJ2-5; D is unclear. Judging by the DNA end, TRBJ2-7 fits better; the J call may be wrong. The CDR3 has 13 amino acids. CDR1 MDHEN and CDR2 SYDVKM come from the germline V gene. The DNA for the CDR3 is TGTGCCAGCAGTTTAGTGAGTCCCTACGAGCAGTACTTC. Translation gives CASSLVSPYEQYF.

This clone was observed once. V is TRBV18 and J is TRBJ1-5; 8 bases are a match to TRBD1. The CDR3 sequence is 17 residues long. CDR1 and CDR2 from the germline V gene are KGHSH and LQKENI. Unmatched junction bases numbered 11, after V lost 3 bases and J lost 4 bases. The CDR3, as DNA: TGTGCCAGCTCACCGAACCCCGGACAGGGAATGAATCAGCCCCAGCATTTT. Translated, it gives CASSPNPGQGMNQPQHF.

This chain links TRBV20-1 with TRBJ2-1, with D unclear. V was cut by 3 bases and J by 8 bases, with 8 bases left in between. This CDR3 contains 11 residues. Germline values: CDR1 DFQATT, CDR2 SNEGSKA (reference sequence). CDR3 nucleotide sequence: TGCAGTGCTAGTGAAGTCCATGAGCAGTTCTTC. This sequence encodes CSASEVHEQFF.